This TCR beta chain was retrieved from a study of blood T cell repertoires in COVID-19. Across the whole study: The United States, Italy and Spain were the sources of the acute and convalescent COVID-19 samples. T cells, B-cell-depleted T cells, or PBMCs supplied cDNA or gDNA.

This CDR3 region has 17 residues. Germline CDR1 SGDLS, CDR2 YYNGEE. The junction had 14 bases not matched to a gene; V was cut back by 2 bases and J by 5 bases. In the original processing: From reference gene primer amplification, estimates of nucleated cell counts were derived. Produced via immunoSEQ multiplex PCR; TCRdb's table is partial and in-frame only. V and J calls and clone size are given by that table; D and trimming were obtained from the DNA. The sample holds roughly 280,000 clones; 70% to 90% are singletons and the top ten take roughly 1.8%. This clone has only one observation. This rearrangement joins TRBV9 to TRBJ2-5; TRBD2 matches at 8 bases. The source material was peripheral blood. The receptor's source is a man in his thirties or forties with active or convalescent COVID-19. Written as DNA, the CDR3 is TGTGCCAGCAGCGTGAGCGGGAGCCGGGGGAGGGCGGAGACCCAGTACTTC. It yields the protein CASSVSGSRGRAETQYF.